This T cell receptor beta chain appears in the sequencing data of a study of response to subunit inactivated influenza vaccine. Study results and limitations: After each seasonal influenza vaccination, few new T cells are recruited, the authors suggested.

The V and J ends lost 2 bases and 8 bases respectively, with 12 bases between them. The CDR3 covers 13 residues. This clonotype was seen many times. Its antigen is undetermined. A single record per CDR3 protein comes from TCRdb applying MiXCR to the RT-PCR reads. The sample records about 650,000 distinct CDR3 sequences, around 15% being singletons. This TCR was sampled from a man in his fifties or sixties who received an inactivated influenza vaccine. The rearrangement uses TRBV12-3 or TRBV12-4 and TRBJ1-2; the D gene is possibly TRBD1 (5 bases). Sequences were derived from PBMCs from blood, sampled about 14 days before vaccination. The DNA for the CDR3 is TGTGCCAGCAGTTTAATCCCCAGGGAGGGCTACACCTTC. The encoded protein is CASSLIPREGYTF.